This T cell receptor (beta chain) was captured by sequencing in a study of shared clonotypes between healthy human individuals. In the case of this clone: Antigen unknown. Other DNA variants within this sample encode the same CDR3.

Study observations and caveats: In the sorted subsets, rarefaction showed sequencing was incomplete despite large depth.

Data came from immunoSEQ multiplex PCR; TCRdb stores just in-frame clones and leaves some out. The top ten hold approximately 1.8% of the sample, which has approximately 720,000 clones, roughly 70% seen once. The study separated CD4+ cells into CD45RA+ naive and CD45RA-negative memory subsets. Sequenced: memory CD4+ T cells sorted from blood. Subset given: CD45RA-negative fraction. The TCR originated in a woman aged 25 to 39 in good health.

The CDR3 is CASSQRTSDYNEQFF. For the CDR3, the DNA is TGTGCCAGCAGCCAAAGAACTAGCGATTACAATGAGCAGTTCTTC. The rearrangement uses TRBV4-2 and TRBJ2-1; TRBD2 aligns across 7 bases. The trim removed 2 bases at V and 4 bases at J, leaving 5 bases unmatched. Looked up from germline, CDR1 is LGHNA and CDR2 is YNFKEQ. This CDR3 is 15 amino acids long.